This T cell receptor (beta chain) was sequenced in a study of human T cells and chemical hapten exposure. At the level of the study: A roughly 2 cm by roughly 2 cm inner upper arm patch received 2% DPC for sensitization. The study, taken as a whole, reports: Significantly greater numbers of large CDR3 similarity clusters came from expanded TCRs than from controls. Following DPC sensitization, TCRs present above 1 in 1000 frequency showed no change.

This clonotype was counted only a few times. Its antigen remains unknown. The sample's time point: patch test 2, 6 weeks after DPC sensitization. This sample's treatment: therapeutic diphenylcyclopropenone sensitization with weekly scalp DPC. Attachment of unique molecular identifiers to individual cDNA molecules was performed in the library. MiXCR was run by TCRdb on the RACE reads, yielding one entry per CDR3 protein. Of hundreds of thousands of distinct CDR3 sequences listed, about 6% were seen once; the top ten hold more than 5.5%. This specimen consisted of whole blood, obtained in connection with sensitization to the hapten diphenylcyclopropenone (DPC). The clonotype was recovered from a woman aged 18-29 years with alopecia areata. Some clones in this sample may be carry-over from other donors' samples.

DNA of the CDR3: TGTGCCAGCAGTGATCCGGGGCTGTTAGTCTACGAGCAGTACTTC. This sequence encodes CASSDPGLLVYEQYF. The chain is built from TRBV25-1 and TRBJ2-7; the D call may be TRBD1 or TRBD2 (5 bases each). The CDR3 is 15 amino acids. Trimming took 3 bases from V and 3 from J, leaving 15 bases between them. Germline V gene lookup returns CDR1 MGHDK and CDR2 SYGVNS.